The 10 T cell receptor beta chains in this list originate from one sample, sequenced in a study of blood T cell repertoires in COVID-19. The repertoire was sequenced with immunoSEQ multiplex PCR; TCRdb's copy has only in-frame clones and lacks some. The table records roughly 180,000 clones, roughly 84% of them present only once. The sequencing sample was made of peripheral blood. These receptors came from a man aged 55-75 years who had recovered from COVID-19.

This clone was seen just once. The chain is built from TRBV4-2 and TRBJ2-7, with 9 bases fitting TRBD1. The CDR3 is made up of 14 amino acids. CDR1 and CDR2 (germline): LGHNA, YNFKEQ. J lost 5 bases, V lost 1 base, and 3 bases had no gene match. CDR3 residues: CASSQGDRENEQYF. CDR3 coding DNA: TGTGCCAGCAGCCAAGGGGACAGGGAAAACGAGCAGTACTTC.

The CDR3 DNA reads TGTGCCAGTAGTCCCCGGGACTACGAAAAACTGTTTTTT. Translation gives CASSPRDYEKLFF. The chain carries TRBV19 and TRBJ1-4; D is perhaps TRBD1 (5 bases). Per the germline V gene, CDR1 is LNHDA and CDR2 is SQIVND (reference sequence). The germline V and J ends were trimmed by 5 bases and 8 bases, with 12 bases remaining between them. The CDR3 runs 13 residues.

This clone occurred once. The genes are TRBV6-5 and TRBJ2-7, with D perhaps matching TRBD1 (5 bases). V was pared by 0 bases and J by 5 bases, with 8 bases between. The germline V gene has CDR1 MNHEY and CDR2 SVGAGI. The CDR3 spans 13 residues. In DNA form, the CDR3 reads TGTGCCAGCAGTTACTCGTGGGGCCACGAGCAGTACTTC. Translation gives CASSYSWGHEQYF.

The rearrangement links TRBV5-4 to TRBJ2-1; a possible D gene is TRBD2 (8 bases). CDR3 size: 19 residues. Trimming took 3 bases from V and 0 from J, leaving 22 bases between them. Germline values: CDR1 SGHNT, CDR2 YYREEE (reference sequence). The CDR3 is CASSSGGVAGSPSYNEQFF. CDR3 nucleotide sequence: TGTGCCAGCAGCTCAGGGGGAGTAGCGGGGAGCCCCTCCTACAATGAGCAGTTCTTC.

The genes are TRBV9 and TRBJ2-3; a weak D match, TRBD2 (7 bases). V was shortened by 0 bases and J by 6 bases, with 11 bases between the two germline ends. Germline V gene data show CDR1 as SGDLS and CDR2 as YYNGEE. The CDR3 is 14 residues long. CDR3 DNA: TGTGCCAGCAGCGTAGACGGGGGGCAGGATACGCAGTATTTT. This codes for CASSVDGGQDTQYF. Filled out from reference TRBV9 and TRBJ2-3, the complete variable domain reads DSGVTQTPKHLITATGQRVTLRCSPRSGDLSVYWYQQSLDQGLQFLIQYYNGEERAKGNILERFSAQQFPDLHSELNLSSLELGDSALYFCASSVDGGQDTQYFGPGTRLTVL.

V and J are TRBV6-5 and TRBJ1-1; D is perhaps TRBD1 (5 bases). Trimming removed 5 bases at V and 7 bases at J, with 11 bases between. Germline assignment: CDR1 MNHEY and CDR2 SVGAGI. The CDR3 runs 12 residues. This chain's CDR3 is CASSPRGSEAFF. CDR3 DNA sequence: TGTGCCAGCAGTCCAAGGGGTAGTGAAGCTTTCTTT.

This clone was observed a handful of times. The sample has other DNA sequences that encode this CDR3 too. The rearrangement joins TRBV20-1 to TRBJ2-3; D is undetermined. Trimming shortened V by 3 bases and J by 4 bases, and 5 bases separated the two germline ends. This CDR3 region has 11 residues. Germline CDR1 reads DFQATT; CDR2 reads SNEGSKA (reference sequence). CDR3 sequence: CSARFADTQYF. The CDR3 DNA reads TGCAGTGCTAGGTTCGCAGATACGCAGTATTTT.

This chain uses TRBV5-4 with TRBJ1-2; maybe TRBD1 (6 bases). There are 14 residues in the CDR3. The V end lost 3 bases, the J end lost 6 bases, and 15 bases lay between the germline ends. Looked up from germline, CDR1 is SGHNT and CDR2 is YYREEE (reference sequence). The DNA of the CDR3 is TGTGCCAGCAGCTCACGGACAGTAATGGATGGCTACACCTTC. Protein product: CASSSRTVMDGYTF.

This clone came up once. The chain has TRBV12-3 or TRBV12-4 and TRBJ2-4, with 7 bases identical to TRBD1. This CDR3 is built from 13 residues. The V gene end was trimmed by 4 bases and the J gene end by 4 bases; junction bases not matched to a gene: 1. This CDR3 is CASSWTGKNIQYF. In nucleotides, the CDR3 is TGTGCCAGCAGTTGGACAGGAAAAAACATTCAGTACTTC.

The table lists this clone with a few counts. The gene calls are TRBV7-3 and TRBJ2-1; 9 bases fit TRBD1. The germline V gene has CDR1 SGHTA and CDR2 FQGTGA. The CDR3 loop spans 14 amino acids. The V gene end was trimmed by 5 bases and the J gene end by 6 bases; junction bases not matched to a gene: 5. The CDR3 DNA reads TGTGCCAGCAGCCTTGGACAGGGGAGCAATGAGCAGTTCTTC. This gives the protein CASSLGQGSNEQFF.